The clone carrying this T cell receptor beta chain has a handful of counts. The antigen remains unidentified. This entry is derived from a study of radiation and T cells in renal cell carcinoma. Study-level points and caveats: Baseline intratumoral clonotype presence is unknown without pretreatment biopsies. In blood, top tumor clones expanded by 2 weeks, shrinking by 4.

Time point of the sample: blood 4 weeks post-SBRT, at nephrectomy. Regarding treatment: 15 Gy SBRT to primary tumor, nephrectomy 4 weeks later. The tumor was a clear cell renal cell carcinoma. Germline V gives CDR1 MNHEY, CDR2 SVGAGI. The CDR3 loop spans 15 amino acids. V lost 2 bases to trimming and J lost 5 bases, with 13 bases between them. Measured with immunoSEQ multiplex PCR; TCRdb has only the in-frame clones, and not every one. The sample has under 35,000 clones, 81% seen once. The TCR sequence derives from a man in his sixties with renal cell carcinoma. This material consisted of blood, taken from a patient whose treatment included radiotherapy and nephrectomy. The V gene is TRBV6-5, the J gene TRBJ2-1, with D uncertain. CDR3 in DNA: TGTGCCAGCAGTTACGTCGGCGGCCAGAACAATGAGCAGTTCTTC. It yields the protein CASSYVGGQNNEQFF.